What follows describes a single T cell receptor beta chain. Its specificity is unknown. Data came from immunoSEQ multiplex PCR; TCRdb stores just in-frame clones and leaves some out. The data show more than 90,000 clones, 85% to 90% seen once. Relapse after autologous stem cell transplantation occurred in every patient, and brentuximab vedotin exposure varied. With 7 bases clipped from V and 5 bases from J, the junction kept 4 bases outside the gene matches. Germline V CDR1 and CDR2: SNHLY, FYNNEI. CDR3 size: 13 residues. This sample was taken from a study of PD-1 blockade in classical Hodgkin lymphoma. The study, taken as a whole, reports: Nivolumab starters within 1 year of ASCT were excluded.

This TCR was sampled from a human donor with classical Hodgkin lymphoma. This material consisted of peripheral blood mononuclear cells (PBMCs), taken before the second cycle of nivolumab. V gene TRBV2 combines with J gene TRBJ2-4; TRBD1 matches at 8 bases. This chain's CDR3 is CASKAGGENIQYF. In nucleotides, the CDR3 is TGTGCCAGCAAAGCAGGGGGCGAAAACATTCAGTACTTC.